This T cell receptor (beta chain) was found in a study of cytotoxic CD8 clonotypes in ibrutinib-treated CLL. Across the study: The study included about 11 relapsed/refractory and roughly 16 treatment-naive patients; about 17 had IGHV unmutated disease.

The V segment lost 5 bases and the J segment 6 bases; nucleotides outside the gene matches: 8. Germline lookup yields CDR1 PRHDT and CDR2 FYEKMQ (reference sequence). CDR3 length equals 14 residues. Generated by immunoSEQ multiplex PCR, the TCRdb table keeps only in-frame clones and is missing some. Among around 330,000 clones, about 61% were seen once, and the ten largest hold under 8%. The sample was PBMCs, taken after 36 months of ibrutinib treatment. The chain has TRBV13 and TRBJ2-5; 8 positions agree with TRBD2. The receptor was isolated from a human donor with chronic lymphocytic leukemia. The CDR3 nucleotides read TGTGCCAGCAGCCCCCGGGGGGGCTCGAAGACCCAGTACTTC. Its translation is CASSPRGGSKTQYF.